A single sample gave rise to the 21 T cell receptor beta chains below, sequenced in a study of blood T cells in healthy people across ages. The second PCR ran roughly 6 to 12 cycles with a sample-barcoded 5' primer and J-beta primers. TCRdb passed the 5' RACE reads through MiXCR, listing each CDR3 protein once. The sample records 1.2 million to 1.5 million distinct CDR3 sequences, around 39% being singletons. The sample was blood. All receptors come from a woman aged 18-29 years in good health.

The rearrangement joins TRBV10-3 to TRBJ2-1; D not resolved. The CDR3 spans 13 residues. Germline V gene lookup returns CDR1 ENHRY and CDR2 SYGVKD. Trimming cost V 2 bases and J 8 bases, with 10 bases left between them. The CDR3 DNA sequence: TGTGCCATCAGTGAGGGCCTGTTGGATGAGCAGTTCTTC. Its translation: CAISEGLLDEQFF.

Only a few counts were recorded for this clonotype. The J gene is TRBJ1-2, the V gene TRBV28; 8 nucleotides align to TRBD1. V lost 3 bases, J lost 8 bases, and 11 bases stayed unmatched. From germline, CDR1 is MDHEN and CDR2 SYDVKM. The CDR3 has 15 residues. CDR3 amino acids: CASSLQGARMGGYTF. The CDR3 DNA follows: TGTGCCAGCAGTTTGCAGGGGGCGCGAATGGGGGGCTACACCTTC.

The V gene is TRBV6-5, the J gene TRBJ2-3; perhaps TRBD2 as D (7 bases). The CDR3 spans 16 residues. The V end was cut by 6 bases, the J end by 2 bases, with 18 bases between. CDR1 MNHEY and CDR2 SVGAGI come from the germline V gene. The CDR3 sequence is CASSPQGTTNTDTQYF. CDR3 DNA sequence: TGTGCCAGCAGCCCCCAGGGGACTACAAACACAGATACGCAGTATTTT.

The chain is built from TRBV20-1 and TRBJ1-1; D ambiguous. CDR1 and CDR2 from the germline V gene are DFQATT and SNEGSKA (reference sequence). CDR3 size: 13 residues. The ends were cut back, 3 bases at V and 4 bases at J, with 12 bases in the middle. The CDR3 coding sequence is TGCAGTGCTAGGTCTGATTGGGGCACTGAAGCTTTCTTT. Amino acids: CSARSDWGTEAFF.

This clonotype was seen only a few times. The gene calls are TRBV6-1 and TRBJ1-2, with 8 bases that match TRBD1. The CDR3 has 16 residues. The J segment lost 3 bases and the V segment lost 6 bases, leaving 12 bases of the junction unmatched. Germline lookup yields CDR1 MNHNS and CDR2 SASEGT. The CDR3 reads CASSHYPGGADYGYTF. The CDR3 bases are TGTGCCAGCAGCCACTACCCAGGGGGCGCGGACTATGGCTACACCTTC.

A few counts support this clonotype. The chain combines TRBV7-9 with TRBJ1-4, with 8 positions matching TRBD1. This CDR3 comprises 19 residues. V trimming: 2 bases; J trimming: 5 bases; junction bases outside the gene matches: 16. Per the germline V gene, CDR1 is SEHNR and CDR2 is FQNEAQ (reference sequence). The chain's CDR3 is CASSLTLGTVQGENEKLFF. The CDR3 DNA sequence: TGTGCCAGCAGCTTAACACTAGGTACCGTACAGGGGGAGAATGAAAAACTGTTTTTT.

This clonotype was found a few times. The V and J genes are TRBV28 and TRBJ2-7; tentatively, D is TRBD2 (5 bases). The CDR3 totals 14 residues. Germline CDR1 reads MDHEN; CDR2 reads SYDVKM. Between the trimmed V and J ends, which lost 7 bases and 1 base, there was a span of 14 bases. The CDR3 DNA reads TGTGCCAGCACCCCAGGAGGACGATCCTACGAGCAGTACTTC. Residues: CASTPGGRSYEQYF.

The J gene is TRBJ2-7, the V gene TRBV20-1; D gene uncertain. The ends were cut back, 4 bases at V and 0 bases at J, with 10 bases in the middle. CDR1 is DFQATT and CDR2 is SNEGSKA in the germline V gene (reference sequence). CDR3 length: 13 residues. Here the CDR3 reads CSATDPGSYEQYF. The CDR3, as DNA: TGCAGTGCTACAGACCCAGGCTCCTACGAGCAGTACTTC.

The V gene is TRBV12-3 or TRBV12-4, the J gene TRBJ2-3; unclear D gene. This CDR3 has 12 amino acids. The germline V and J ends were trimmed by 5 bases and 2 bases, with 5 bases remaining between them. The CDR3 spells CASSHHTDTQYF. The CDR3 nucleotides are TGTGCCAGCAGTCACCACACAGATACGCAGTATTTT.

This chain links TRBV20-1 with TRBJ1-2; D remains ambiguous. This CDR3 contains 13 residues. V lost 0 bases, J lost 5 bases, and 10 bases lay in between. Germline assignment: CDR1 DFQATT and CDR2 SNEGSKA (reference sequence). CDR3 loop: CSARDGPLYGYTF. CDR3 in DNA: TGCAGTGCTAGAGATGGGCCCCTTTATGGCTACACCTTC.

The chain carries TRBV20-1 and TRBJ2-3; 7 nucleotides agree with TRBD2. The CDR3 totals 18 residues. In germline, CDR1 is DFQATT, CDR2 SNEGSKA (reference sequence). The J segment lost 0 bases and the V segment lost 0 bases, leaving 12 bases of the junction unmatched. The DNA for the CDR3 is TGCAGTGCTAGAGATGAGACCGGAGCTAGCGGAAGCACAGATACGCAGTATTTT. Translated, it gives CSARDETGASGSTDTQYF.

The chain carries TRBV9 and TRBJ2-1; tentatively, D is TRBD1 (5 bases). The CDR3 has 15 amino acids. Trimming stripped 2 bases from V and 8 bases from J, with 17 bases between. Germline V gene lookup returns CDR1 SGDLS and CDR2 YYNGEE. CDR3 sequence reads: CASSVGNTGHDEQFF. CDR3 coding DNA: TGTGCCAGCAGCGTGGGTAATACAGGTCACGATGAGCAGTTCTTC.

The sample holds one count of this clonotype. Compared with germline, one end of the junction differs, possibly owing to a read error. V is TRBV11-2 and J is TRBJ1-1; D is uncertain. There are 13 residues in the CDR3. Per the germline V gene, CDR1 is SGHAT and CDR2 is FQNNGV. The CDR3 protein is CASSVATAPEAFF. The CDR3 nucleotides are TGTGCCAGCAGCGTAGCAACGGCTCCTGAGGCTTTCTTT.

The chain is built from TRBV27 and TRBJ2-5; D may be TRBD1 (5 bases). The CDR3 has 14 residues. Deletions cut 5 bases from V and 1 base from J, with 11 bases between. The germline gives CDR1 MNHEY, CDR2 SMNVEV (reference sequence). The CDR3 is CASSLTASQETQYF. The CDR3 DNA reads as TGTGCCAGCAGTCTGACAGCATCCCAAGAGACCCAGTACTTC.

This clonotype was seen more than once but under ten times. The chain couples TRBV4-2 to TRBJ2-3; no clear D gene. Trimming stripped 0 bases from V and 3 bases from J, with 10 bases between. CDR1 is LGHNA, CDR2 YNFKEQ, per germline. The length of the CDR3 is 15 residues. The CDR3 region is CASSQDTSKTDTQYF. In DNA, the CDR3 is TGTGCCAGCAGCCAAGATACTTCTAAAACAGATACGCAGTATTTT.

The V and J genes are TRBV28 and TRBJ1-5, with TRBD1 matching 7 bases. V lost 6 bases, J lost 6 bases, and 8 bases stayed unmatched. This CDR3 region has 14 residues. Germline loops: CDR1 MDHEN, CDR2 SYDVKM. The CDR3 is CASRPGQAGQPQHF. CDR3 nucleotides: TGTGCCAGCAGACCAGGACAGGCCGGTCAGCCCCAGCATTTT.

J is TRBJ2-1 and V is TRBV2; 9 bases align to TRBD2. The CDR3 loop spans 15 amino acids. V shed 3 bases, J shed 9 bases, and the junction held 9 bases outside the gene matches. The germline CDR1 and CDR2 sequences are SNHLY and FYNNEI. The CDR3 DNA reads TGTGCCAGCAGTGAGGGCCTAGCGGGAATCTTTGAGCAGTTCTTC. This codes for CASSEGLAGIFEQFF.

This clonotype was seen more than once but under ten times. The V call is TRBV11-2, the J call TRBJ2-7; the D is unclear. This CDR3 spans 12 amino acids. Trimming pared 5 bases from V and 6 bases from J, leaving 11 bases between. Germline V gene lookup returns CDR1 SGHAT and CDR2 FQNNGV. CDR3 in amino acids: CASSLSWSEQYF. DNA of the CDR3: TGTGCCAGCAGCCTTTCTTGGTCCGAGCAGTACTTC.

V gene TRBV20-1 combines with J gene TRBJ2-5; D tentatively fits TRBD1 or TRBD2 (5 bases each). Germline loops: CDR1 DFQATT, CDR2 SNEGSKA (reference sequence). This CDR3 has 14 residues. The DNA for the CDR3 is TGCAGCGTCGAGAGGGGCGGTAGCCAAGAGACCCAGTACTTC. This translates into CSVERGGSQETQYF.

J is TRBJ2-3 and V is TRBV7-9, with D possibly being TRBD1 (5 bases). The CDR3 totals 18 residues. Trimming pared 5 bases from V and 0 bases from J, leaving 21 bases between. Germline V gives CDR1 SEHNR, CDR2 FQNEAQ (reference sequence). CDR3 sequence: CASSLGRGGMFSTDTQYF. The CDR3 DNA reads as TGTGCCAGCAGCCTCGGTAGGGGTGGCATGTTTAGCACAGATACGCAGTATTTT.

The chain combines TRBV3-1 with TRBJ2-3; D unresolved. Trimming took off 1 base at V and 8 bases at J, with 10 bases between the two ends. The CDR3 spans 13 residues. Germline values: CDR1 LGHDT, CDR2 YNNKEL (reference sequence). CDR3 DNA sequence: TGTGCCAGCAGCCAAGCCCCTCATGCTACGCAGTATTTT. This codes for CASSQAPHATQYF.